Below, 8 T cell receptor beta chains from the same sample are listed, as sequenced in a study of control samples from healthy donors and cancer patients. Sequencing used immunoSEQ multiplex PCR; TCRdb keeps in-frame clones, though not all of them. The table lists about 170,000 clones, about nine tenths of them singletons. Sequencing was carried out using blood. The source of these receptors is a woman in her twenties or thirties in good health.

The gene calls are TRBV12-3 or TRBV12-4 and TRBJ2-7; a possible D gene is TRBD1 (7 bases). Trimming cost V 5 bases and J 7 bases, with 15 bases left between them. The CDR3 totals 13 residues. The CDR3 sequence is CASSRTGAGEQYF. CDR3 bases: TGTGCCAGCAGTCGAACAGGGGCGGGGGAGCAGTACTTC.

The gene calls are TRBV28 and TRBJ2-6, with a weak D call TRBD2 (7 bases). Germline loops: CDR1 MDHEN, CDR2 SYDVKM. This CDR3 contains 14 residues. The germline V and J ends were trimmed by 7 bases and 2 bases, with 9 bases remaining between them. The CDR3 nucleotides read TGTGCCAGCAAGGGGGGGCCTGGGGCCAACGTCCTGACTTTC. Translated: CASKGGPGANVLTF. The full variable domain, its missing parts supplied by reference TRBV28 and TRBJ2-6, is DVKVTQSSRYLVKRTGEKVFLECVQDMDHENMFWYRQDPGLGLRLIYFSYDVKMKEKGDIPEGYSVSREKKERFSLILESASTNQTSMYLCASKGGPGANVLTFGAGSRLTVL.

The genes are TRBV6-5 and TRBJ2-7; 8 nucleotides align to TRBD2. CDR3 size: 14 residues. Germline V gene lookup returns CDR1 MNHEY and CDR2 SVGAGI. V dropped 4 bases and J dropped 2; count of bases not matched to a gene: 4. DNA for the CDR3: TGTGCCAGCAGTTCCGAGCGGGAGCCCTACGAGCAGTACTTC. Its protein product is CASSSEREPYEQYF.

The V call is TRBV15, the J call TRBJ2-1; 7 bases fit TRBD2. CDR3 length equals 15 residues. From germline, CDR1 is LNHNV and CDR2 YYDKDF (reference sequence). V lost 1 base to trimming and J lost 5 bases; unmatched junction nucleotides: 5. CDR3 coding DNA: TGTGCCACCAGCAGAGTAACCAGCGGGGACAATGAGCAGTTCTTC. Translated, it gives CATSRVTSGDNEQFF.

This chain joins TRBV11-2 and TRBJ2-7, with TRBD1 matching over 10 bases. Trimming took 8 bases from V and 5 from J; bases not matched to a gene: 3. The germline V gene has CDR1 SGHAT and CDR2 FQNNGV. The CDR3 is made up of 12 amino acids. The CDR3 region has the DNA TGTGCCAGCCGGACAGGGGGAGACGAGCAGTACTTC. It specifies CASRTGGDEQYF.

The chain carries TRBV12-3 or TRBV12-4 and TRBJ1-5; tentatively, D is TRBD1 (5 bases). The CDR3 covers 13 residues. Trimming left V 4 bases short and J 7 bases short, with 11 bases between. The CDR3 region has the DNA TGTGCCAGCAGTTGGGGCAGGGAGCAGCCCCAGCATTTT. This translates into CASSWGREQPQHF.

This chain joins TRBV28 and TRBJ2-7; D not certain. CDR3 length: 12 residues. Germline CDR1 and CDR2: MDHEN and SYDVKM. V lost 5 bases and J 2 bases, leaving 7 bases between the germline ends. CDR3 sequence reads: CASSDAPYEQYF. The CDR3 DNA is TGTGCCAGCAGTGATGCCCCCTACGAGCAGTACTTC.

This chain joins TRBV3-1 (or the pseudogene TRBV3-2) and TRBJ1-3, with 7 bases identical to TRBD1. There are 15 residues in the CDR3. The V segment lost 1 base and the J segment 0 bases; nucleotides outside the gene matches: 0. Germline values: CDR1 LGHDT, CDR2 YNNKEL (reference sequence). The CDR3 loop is CASSQGTGSGNTIYF. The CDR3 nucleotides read TGTGCCAGCAGCCAAGGGACAGGCTCTGGAAACACCATATATTTT.